This T cell receptor (beta chain) was captured in a study of cytomegalovirus exposure and HLA in healthy donors. PCR was performed using 60 Vbeta and 13 Jbeta primers. This table comes from immunoSEQ multiplex PCR, and its TCRdb copy is limited to in-frame clones, with some not included. The sample has about 250,000 clones, around 66% seen once. Findings and caveats of the study: TCR beta sequences reportedly predicted most subjects' HLA-A and HLA-B alleles accurately. A few V segments could not be told apart, such as TRBV6-2 and TRBV6-3, and were left out.

A note on this clone: Its antigen is currently unknown.

The CDR3 totals 14 residues. CDR1 MDHEN and CDR2 SYDVKM come from the germline V gene. V lost 3 bases and J lost 1, with 9 bases in between. The origin of this receptor is a female donor in good health and CMV-seronegative. V is TRBV28 and J is TRBJ1-1, with D possibly being TRBD1 (5 bases). Sequenced material: PBMCs. The CDR3 DNA is TGTGCCAGCAGTTTCAGGGTGTGGAACACTGAAGCTTTCTTT. Amino acid sequence: CASSFRVWNTEAFF.